This entry features one TCR beta chain sequence. Method: immunoSEQ multiplex PCR; TCRdb's copy keeps in-frame clones and lacks some. The sample consists of around 78,000 clones, less than 95% of them appearing once. The sample is drawn from a study of Tregs in tolerant kidney transplant recipients. The CDR3 extends over 15 amino acids. V was shortened by 3 bases and J by 6 bases, with 17 bases between the two germline ends. Per the germline V gene, CDR1 is SNHLY and CDR2 is FYNNEI. Sequenced here: Tregs from blood, sampled before the transplant. This rearrangement joins TRBV2 to TRBJ1-2, with D perhaps TRBD1 (5 bases). The TCR originated in a human donor who received a combined kidney and bone marrow transplant. The chain's CDR3 is CASSEAGFKRNGYTF. Written as DNA, the CDR3 is TGTGCCAGCAGTGAGGCAGGGTTTAAGAGGAATGGCTACACCTTC.